This is a list of T cell receptor beta chains from one sample in a study of cytomegalovirus exposure and HLA in healthy donors. This table comes from immunoSEQ multiplex PCR, and its TCRdb copy is limited to in-frame clones, with some not included. Found here are approximately 190,000 clones, about four fifths of them singletons; the top ten hold 3.4%. The sequencing sample was made of PBMCs. All receptors come from a man aged 40-50 years in good health and CMV-seropositive. Both conserved end residues are part of each CDR3. The order of the fields is clone size, D gene, V gene, J gene, CDR3 protein, CDR3 DNA. The D gene is left open where the match is weak. The size of a clone is reported for some rows only, either as once, few or many, or as a class for expanded clones.

>.|TRBD1|TRBV19|TRBJ2-2
CASSIGGGSGELFF
TGTGCCAGTAGTATAGGAGGGGGCTCCGGGGAGCTGTTTTTT
>.|.|TRBV4-1|TRBJ1-2
CASSQVGQGGSSGYTF
TGCGCCAGCAGCCAAGTGGGGCAGGGCGGATCTAGTGGCTACACCTTC
>.|TRBD2|TRBV7-6|TRBJ2-5
CASSLIPTSGFQETQYF
TGTGCCAGCAGCTTAATTCCGACTAGCGGGTTCCAAGAGACCCAGTACTTC
>.|TRBD1|TRBV5-1|TRBJ2-3
CASSLVGQGPFVGTQYF
TGCGCCAGCAGCTTGGTCGGACAGGGGCCGTTCGTGGGTACGCAGTATTTT
>.|.|TRBV15|TRBJ1-5
CATSRDRDGQPQHF
TGTGCCACCAGCAGAGACAGGGATGGTCAGCCCCAGCATTTT
>.|TRBD2|TRBV9|TRBJ2-1
CASSVAAPGLADNEQFF
TGTGCCAGCAGCGTTGCAGCTCCGGGACTAGCGGACAATGAGCAGTTCTTC
>.|.|TRBV7-9|TRBJ2-7
CFFFKQKAAYEQYF
TGTTTTTTTTTCAAGCAGAAGGCGGCCTACGAGCAGTACTTC
>.|TRBD2|TRBV7-9|TRBJ2-4
CASSLILATGGLAKNIQYF
TGTGCCAGCAGCTTGATATTGGCCACGGGGGGGCTAGCCAAAAACATTCAGTACTTC
>.|TRBD1|TRBV4-1|TRBJ2-2
CASSRGGQGGANTGELFF
TGCGCCAGCAGCCGAGGGGGACAGGGCGGGGCGAACACCGGGGAGCTGTTTTTT
>few|TRBD1|TRBV27|TRBJ1-1
CASRWTGSPEAFF
TGTGCCAGCAGGTGGACAGGGTCCCCTGAAGCTTTCTTT
>.|.|TRBV13|TRBJ2-5
CASSSYQETQYF
TGTGCCAGCAGCTCATACCAAGAGACCCAGTACTTC
>.|TRBD1|TRBV6-5|TRBJ2-7
CASSSGTGAGREQYF
TGTGCCAGCAGTTCCGGGACAGGGGCGGGCCGCGAGCAGTACTTC
>.|.|TRBV7-9|TRBJ1-2
CASSLDLSVNYGYTF
TGTGCCAGCAGCTTAGATTTGTCAGTCAACTATGGCTACACCTTC
>.|.|TRBV7-9|TRBJ2-7
CASSPPGEFSYEQYF
TGTGCCAGCAGCCCCCCAGGGGAATTCTCCTACGAGCAGTACTTC
>.|TRBD1|TRBV19|TRBJ2-6
CASSMVGQGKTGANVLTF
TGTGCCAGTAGTATGGTAGGACAGGGAAAAACGGGGGCCAACGTCCTGACTTTC
>once|TRBD1|TRBV5-6|TRBJ1-4
CASSSRQGAANEKLFF
TGTGCCAGCAGCTCCCGACAGGGGGCGGCTAATGAAAAACTGTTTTTT
>.|TRBD2|TRBV7-2|TRBJ2-7
CASSWGGYEQYF
TGTGCCAGCAGCTGGGGGGGCTACGAGCAGTACTTC
>.|TRBD1|TRBV5-6|TRBJ1-5
CASSQRDRRNQPQHF
TGTGCCAGCAGCCAACGGGACAGGAGAAATCAGCCCCAGCATTTT
>few|.|TRBV15|TRBJ1-4
CATSRDQGANEKLFF
TGTGCCACCAGCAGAGACCAGGGTGCTAATGAAAAACTGTTTTTT
>.|TRBD1|TRBV11-3|TRBJ2-1
CASSSGGRKSYNEQFF
TGTGCCAGCAGCTCAGGGGGCAGAAAATCCTACAATGAGCAGTTCTTC
>.|.|TRBV6-4|TRBJ1-5
CASMRGINQPQHF
TGTGCCAGCATGAGGGGGATTAATCAGCCCCAGCATTTT
>.|TRBD1|TRBV6-1|TRBJ2-7
CASSQWDSSYEQYF
TGTGCCAGCAGTCAATGGGACAGCTCCTACGAGCAGTACTTC
>.|TRBD2|TRBV7-2|TRBJ2-7
CASSSASGGTYEQYF
TGTGCCAGCAGCTCCGCTAGCGGGGGAACCTACGAGCAGTACTTC
>.|.|TRBV6-1|TRBJ1-4
CASSDRGSTNEKLFF
TGTGCCAGCAGTGATAGGGGTTCCACTAATGAAAAACTGTTTTTT
>.|.|TRBV6-4|TRBJ2-3
CASSAGSQVGDTQYF
TGTGCCAGCAGTGCCGGGAGCCAGGTCGGGGATACGCAGTATTTT
>.|.|TRBV30|TRBJ1-2
CAWTGRANYGYTF
TGTGCCTGGACGGGAAGGGCTAACTATGGCTACACCTTC
>.|.|TRBV11-2|TRBJ2-1
CASSLDLNRVQGYNEQFF
TGTGCCAGCAGCTTAGACCTCAACAGGGTTCAAGGATACAATGAGCAGTTCTTC
>.|TRBD2|TRBV5-5|TRBJ2-7
CASSQFRDYSSYEQYF
TGTGCCAGCAGTCAATTCCGGGACTACTCCTCCTACGAGCAGTACTTC
>.|TRBD1|TRBV4-1|TRBJ2-3
CASSQAGGTSTDTQYF
TGCGCCAGCAGCCAAGCAGGGGGTACTAGCACAGATACGCAGTATTTT
>.|.|TRBV11-3|TRBJ2-2
CASSLEEWRGPANTGELFF
TGTGCCAGCAGCTTAGAGGAATGGCGGGGGCCCGCGAACACCGGGGAGCTGTTTTTT
>once|.|TRBV5-5|TRBJ2-3
CASSLDRQGRTDTQYF
TGTGCCAGCAGCTTGGACCGGCAGGGTAGGACAGATACGCAGTATTTT
>.|TRBD1|TRBV5-6|TRBJ1-1
CAGSRQGARNTEAFF
TGTGCCGGATCACGACAGGGGGCAAGGAACACTGAAGCTTTCTTT
>.|.|TRBV6-5|TRBJ1-2
CASSHNEGDYGYTF
TGTGCCAGCAGCCACAACGAGGGGGACTATGGCTACACCTTC
>.|TRBD1|TRBV2|TRBJ2-7
CASSYLTGRNYEQYF
TGTGCCAGCAGTTACCTGACAGGGAGAAACTACGAGCAGTACTTC
>.|.|TRBV28|TRBJ1-3
CASSDNRVIEYTIYF
TGTGCCAGCAGTGATAACAGGGTAATAGAGTACACCATATATTTT
>.|TRBD1|TRBV19|TRBJ2-7
CASSIGAGTAYEQYF
TGTGCCAGTAGTATAGGAGCTGGGACAGCCTACGAGCAGTACTTC
>.|.|TRBV4-3|TRBJ2-7
CASSQGRFSHEQYF
TGCGCCAGCAGCCAGGGCCGCTTTAGTCACGAGCAGTACTTC
>.|TRBD1|TRBV28|TRBJ2-7
CASSLPGTGIAEQYF
TGTGCCAGCAGTTTGCCCGGGACAGGGATTGCCGAGCAGTACTTC
>.|TRBD2|TRBV29-1|TRBJ2-1
CSVDGRESPYNEQFF
TGCAGCGTTGATGGGCGGGAGTCCCCCTACAATGAGCAGTTCTTC
>once|.|TRBV13|TRBJ2-5
CASSRRVSLETQYF
TGTGCCAGCAGCCGCAGGGTTTCCCTGGAGACCCAGTACTTC
>.|.|TRBV15|TRBJ2-5
CATSRDPGETQYF
TGTGCCACCAGCAGAGATCCGGGGGAGACCCAGTACTTC
>few|TRBD1|TRBV18|TRBJ1-2
CASSPALTGTGGERNYGYTF
TGTGCCAGCTCACCGGCCCTAACCGGGACAGGGGGAGAGCGAAACTATGGCTACACCTTC
>.|.|TRBV19|TRBJ1-1
CASSRQGMNTEAFF
TGTGCCAGTAGTAGGCAGGGTATGAACACTGAAGCTTTCTTT
>.|TRBD2|TRBV11-3|TRBJ2-1
CASSLDLGGSSSSYNEQFF
TGTGCCAGCAGCTTAGATCTTGGCGGGAGCTCCAGCTCCTACAATGAGCAGTTCTTC
>.|.|TRBV15|TRBJ2-3
CATSRTGIPQTSTDTQYF
TGTGCCACCAGCAGGACAGGCATACCCCAAACTAGCACAGATACGCAGTATTTT
>.|.|TRBV27|TRBJ1-1
CASRIARGTEAFF
TGTGCCAGCAGGATTGCCAGGGGCACTGAAGCTTTCTTT